Presented here are 27 T cell receptor beta chains from one specimen sequenced in a study of blood T cell repertoires in COVID-19 (dated by TCRdb to about 2020). Libraries were constructed by the immunoSEQ multiplex PCR assay. In TCRdb, the immuneACCESS table is reduced to in-frame sequences with V and J assigned. These tables do not hold every clone; where another copy was compared, an unresolved V gene accounts for under half, and the others remain unexplained. The sample records about 60,000 clones, around 80% of which are singletons. Of the sample, around 8.7% falls within the top ten clones. Sample: peripheral blood. The receptors were gathered from a woman older than 75 with acute or convalescent COVID-19.

The chain recombines TRBV5-6 with TRBJ2-2; 8 bases line up with TRBD2. The CDR3 contains 17 residues. The junction had 5 bases not matched to a gene; V was cut back by 1 base and J by 0 bases. Germline V gives CDR1 SGHDT, CDR2 YYEEEE. The CDR3, as DNA: TGTGCCAGCAGCTTGATGTTAGCGGGGACGAACACCGGGGAGCTGTTTTTT. Amino acid sequence: CASSLMLAGTNTGELFF.

The chain combines TRBV5-4 with TRBJ2-3, with 7 nucleotides matching TRBD2. The ends lost 2 bases at V and 5 bases at J; junction bases unmatched: 8. Per the germline V gene, CDR1 is SGHNT and CDR2 is YYREEE (reference sequence). The CDR3 length is 15 residues. In DNA, the CDR3 is TGTGCCAGCAGCTTCCGGTCGGCGGGGGAAGATACGCAGTATTTT. As protein: CASSFRSAGEDTQYF.

The chain joins TRBV2 to TRBJ2-1; D is possibly TRBD2 (7 bases). The germline CDR1 and CDR2 sequences are SNHLY and FYNNEI. The CDR3 extends over 15 amino acids. Trimming pared 3 bases from V and 7 bases from J, leaving 16 bases between. CDR3 DNA sequence: TGTGCCAGCAGTGAGGAGGGGGGGAAGAGTAATGAGCAGTTCTTC. It yields the protein CASSEEGGKSNEQFF.

The rearrangement links TRBV7-3 to TRBJ2-2, with 14 positions matching TRBD2. V dropped 4 bases and J dropped 3; count of bases not matched to a gene: 4. This CDR3 region has 17 residues. Per germline, CDR1 SGHTA and CDR2 FQGTGA. The CDR3 DNA reads TGTGCCAGCAGCTCCCCGACTAGCGGGAGGGACACCGGGGAGCTGTTTTTT. Translation: CASSSPTSGRDTGELFF.

The rearrangement links TRBV6-1 to TRBJ1-4; possible D gene TRBD1, 5 bases. Germline CDR1 MNHNS, CDR2 SASEGT. CDR3 size: 16 residues. V was cut by 3 bases and J by 7 bases, with 18 bases left in between. The CDR3 coding sequence is TGTGCCAGCAGTGAGATTCGAGGAGCGGGGACTGAAAAACTGTTTTTT. Protein: CASSEIRGAGTEKLFF.

The rearrangement uses TRBV3-1 (or the pseudogene TRBV3-2) and TRBJ2-1, with 14 bases lining up with TRBD2. V lost 4 bases to trimming and J lost 10 bases; unmatched junction nucleotides: 6. This CDR3 is built from 15 residues. Per the germline V gene, CDR1 is LGHDT and CDR2 is YNNKEL (reference sequence). The CDR3 protein is CASSPGLAGVGEQFF. The DNA for the CDR3 is TGTGCCAGCAGCCCGGGACTAGCGGGAGTGGGAGAGCAGTTCTTC.

V gene TRBV7-9 combines with J gene TRBJ2-7; 11 bases match TRBD1. The CDR3 totals 14 residues. The V segment lost 1 base and the J segment 6 bases; nucleotides outside the gene matches: 2. CDR1 and CDR2 (germline): SEHNR, FQNEAQ (reference sequence). For the CDR3, the DNA is TGTGCCAGCAGCTTAGTGGGGACAGGGGGCGAGCAGTACTTC. This translates into CASSLVGTGGEQYF.

The rearrangement uses TRBV13 and TRBJ2-5, with D possibly being TRBD1 (5 bases). CDR1 is PRHDT, CDR2 FYEKMQ, per germline (reference sequence). V was clipped by 0 bases and J by 0 bases, with 11 bases between them. CDR3 length: 16 amino acids. The CDR3 DNA follows: TGTGCCAGCAGCTTAGGAGGGGCGGCCGACCAAGAGACCCAGTACTTC. It yields the protein CASSLGGAADQETQYF.

This clone was observed a handful of times. J is TRBJ1-6 and V is TRBV7-9; no definite D call. The ends were cut back, 2 bases at V and 1 base at J, with 3 bases in the middle. This CDR3 spans 14 amino acids. The germline V gene encodes CDR1 SEHNR and CDR2 FQNEAQ (reference sequence). Here the CDR3 reads CASSLSSYNSPLHF. The CDR3 region has the DNA TGTGCCAGCAGCTTATCGTCCTATAATTCACCCCTCCACTTT.

The chain carries TRBV27 and TRBJ2-5, with D maybe TRBD2 (6 bases). The CDR3 contains 15 residues. The ends were cut back, 0 bases at V and 4 bases at J, with 12 bases in the middle. In germline, CDR1 is MNHEY, CDR2 SMNVEV (reference sequence). The CDR3 region has the DNA TGTGCCAGCAGTTTATCGGGGGGACGAGGAGAGACCCAGTACTTC. Translation gives CASSLSGGRGETQYF.

The chain combines TRBV3-1 (or the pseudogene TRBV3-2) with TRBJ2-5; 10 bases match TRBD1. This CDR3 has 16 residues. The trim removed 4 bases at V and 5 bases at J, leaving 10 bases unmatched. CDR1 and CDR2 (germline): LGHDT, YNNKEL (reference sequence). CDR3 coding DNA: TGTGCCAGCAGCCGGAATACCGGGACAGGGGTGGAGACCCAGTACTTC. As protein: CASSRNTGTGVETQYF.

This clone was recorded a few times. The chain has TRBV27 and TRBJ2-1; TRBD2 aligns across 13 bases. Losses at the gene ends were 2 bases for V and 9 bases for J; bases not matched to a gene: 10. CDR1 is MNHEY and CDR2 is SMNVEV in the germline V gene (reference sequence). The CDR3 spans 17 residues. CDR3 residues: CASSLPELAGGPSEQFF. The CDR3 coding sequence is TGTGCCAGCAGTTTACCTGAACTAGCGGGAGGGCCCTCTGAGCAGTTCTTC.

This chain uses TRBV7-9 with TRBJ2-1; D is unclear. With 6 bases removed from V and 6 bases from J, the gap between germline ends came to 15 bases. Germline V gene lookup returns CDR1 SEHNR and CDR2 FQNEAQ (reference sequence). The CDR3 contains 14 residues. The CDR3 coding sequence is TGTGCCAGCAGTCCCCTCGAGTCTTTCAATGAGCAGTTCTTC. As protein: CASSPLESFNEQFF.

This clone has a handful of counts. The chain combines TRBV10-3 with TRBJ2-3; 7 nucleotides agree with TRBD2. J lost 8 bases, V lost 3 bases, and 8 bases had no gene match. The CDR3 contains 14 residues. Germline lookup yields CDR1 ENHRY and CDR2 SYGVKD. The CDR3 DNA reads as TGTGCCATCAGTGAATCGGGGGGTTGGGGTACGCAGTATTTT. Translated, it gives CAISESGGWGTQYF.

This chain uses TRBV10-3 with TRBJ1-1; 10 bases line up with TRBD1. Germline V gene lookup returns CDR1 ENHRY and CDR2 SYGVKD. With V trimmed by 6 bases and J by 2 bases, 6 bases remained unmatched. There are 15 residues in the CDR3. Here the CDR3 reads CAIRAGTGVNTEAFF. The CDR3 DNA follows: TGTGCCATCAGGGCCGGGACAGGGGTCAACACTGAAGCTTTCTTT.

CDR3: CASSPSGDWGYTF. Written as DNA, the CDR3 is TGTGCCAGCAGCCCGTCGGGAGATTGGGGCTACACCTTC. V is TRBV6-5 and J is TRBJ1-2; D is unresolved. Germline assignment: CDR1 MNHEY and CDR2 SVGAGI. The CDR3 loop spans 13 amino acids. Trimming cost V 6 bases and J 8 bases, with 16 bases left between them.

In its sample, this clone was seen a few times. The chain is built from TRBV10-1 and TRBJ2-3, with D perhaps matching TRBD1 (6 bases). Germline V gene sequence: CDR1 WNHNN, CDR2 SYGVQD (reference sequence). CDR3 length: 19 amino acids. V shed 5 bases and J shed 3 bases, with 27 bases lying between them. CDR3 DNA: TGCGCCAGCAGTATCCGTCACAGGGAGTCCCATAGGCGAACAGATACGCAGTATTTT. Amino acid sequence: CASSIRHRESHRRTDTQYF.

The chain joins TRBV7-3 to TRBJ1-2; 8 positions match TRBD1. Germline-derived CDR1 and CDR2 are SGHTA and FQGTGA. V lost 0 bases and J lost 0; bases outside the gene matches: 3. This CDR3 has 16 amino acids. The CDR3 coding sequence is TGTGCCAGCAGCTTAACCAACAGGGGGACTAACTATGGCTACACCTTC. It encodes CASSLTNRGTNYGYTF.

Only a few counts were recorded for this clone. V gene TRBV11-2 combines with J gene TRBJ2-1, with 13 bases that match TRBD2. The V and J ends lost 1 base and 4 bases, in that order; junction bases with no gene match: 1. The CDR3 has 16 residues. Germline values: CDR1 SGHAT, CDR2 FQNNGV. The CDR3 sequence is CASSLGGLAGYNEQFF. The DNA for the CDR3 is TGTGCCAGCAGCTTAGGGGGACTAGCGGGGTACAATGAGCAGTTCTTC.

J is TRBJ2-5 and V is TRBV6-1, with TRBD2 identical over 8 bases. CDR1 and CDR2 from the germline V gene are MNHNS and SASEGT. The CDR3 consists of 16 residues. Trimming removed 2 bases from V and 5 bases from J; junction bases left unmatched: 10. The CDR3 sequence: CASSEWRAGAVETQYF. The CDR3 region has the DNA TGTGCCAGCAGTGAATGGCGAGCGGGAGCTGTTGAGACCCAGTACTTC.

The V call is TRBV5-4, the J call TRBJ1-2; D possibly corresponds to TRBD1 (5 bases). The CDR3 is 15 amino acids. V was cut by 5 bases and J by 3 bases, with 17 bases left in between. Germline V gives CDR1 SGHNT, CDR2 YYREEE (reference sequence). Here the CDR3 reads CASRFLGARDYGYTF. The DNA for the CDR3 is TGTGCCAGCAGATTTCTTGGGGCACGGGACTATGGCTACACCTTC. The variable domain in full, completed from reference TRBV5-4 and TRBJ1-2, reads ETGVTQSPTHLIKTRGQQVTLRCSSQSGHNTVSWYQQALGQGPQFIFQYYREEENGRGNFPPRFSGLQFPNYSSELNVNALELDDSALYLCASRFLGARDYGYTFGSGTRLTVV.

The J gene is TRBJ2-1, the V gene TRBV2; TRBD2 matches at 10 bases. Germline V gene sequence: CDR1 SNHLY, CDR2 FYNNEI. The CDR3 runs 14 residues. The V gene end was trimmed by 4 bases and the J gene end by 6 bases; junction bases not matched to a gene: 3. The CDR3 DNA reads TGTGCCAGCAGTGCCGTAGCGGGAGGCAATGAGCAGTTCTTC. Protein product: CASSAVAGGNEQFF. Looking up the rest from reference TRBV2 and TRBJ2-1 gives the full variable domain: EPEVTQTPSHQVTQMGQEVILRCVPISNHLYFYWYRQILGQKVEFLVSFYNNEISEKSEIFDDQFSVERPDGSNFTLKIRSTKLEDSAMYFCASSAVAGGNEQFFGPGTRLTVL.

In the case of this clone: A junction end diverges from the germline sequence, so it may reflect a read error. The chain uses TRBV27 and TRBJ1-6, with 9 bases lining up with TRBD1. Germline V gene data show CDR1 as MNHEY and CDR2 as SMNVEV (reference sequence). The CDR3 is 14 amino acids. The CDR3: CANSSTGGVSPLHF. The DNA of the CDR3 is TGTGCCAACAGTTCGACAGGGGGGGTTTCACCCCTCCACTTT.

This clone was found once. V usage is TRBV27 and J usage is TRBJ2-7; TRBD2 matches at 10 bases. This CDR3 has 13 residues. Germline V gives CDR1 MNHEY, CDR2 SMNVEV (reference sequence). J gave up 3 bases and V 6 bases, and 2 bases lay outside the gene matches. CDR3 loop: CASRLAGVYEQYF. CDR3 DNA: TGTGCCAGCAGGCTAGCGGGGGTCTACGAGCAGTACTTC.

This clone was recorded only once. The chain links TRBV12-3 or TRBV12-4 to TRBJ2-7; 8 bases agree with TRBD1. The CDR3 is made up of 13 amino acids. V shed 5 bases, J shed 2 bases, and the junction held 2 bases outside the gene matches. The CDR3, as DNA: TGTGCCAGCAGTACAGGGGGACCCTACGAGCAGTACTTC. This gives the protein CASSTGGPYEQYF.

The chain is built from TRBV5-1 and TRBJ2-1, with 12 nucleotides matching TRBD2. Trimming cost V 5 bases and J 5 bases; bases outside gene matches: 5. Looked up from germline, CDR1 is SGHRS and CDR2 is YFSETQ. The CDR3 has 15 amino acids. CDR3 amino acids: CASSPLAGGDNEQFF. CDR3 sequence (DNA): TGCGCCAGCAGTCCCCTAGCGGGGGGGGACAATGAGCAGTTCTTC.

This rearrangement joins TRBV5-6 to TRBJ2-7, with D tentatively TRBD1 (6 bases). The length of the CDR3 is 15 residues. Between the trimmed V and J ends, which lost 4 bases and 3 bases, there was a span of 17 bases. The germline V gene has CDR1 SGHDT and CDR2 YYEEEE. The CDR3 coding sequence is TGTGCCAGCAGCCCACCCCCGGGACATAGCTACGAGCAGTACTTC. Amino acid sequence: CASSPPPGHSYEQYF.